This T cell receptor beta chain was observed in a study of beta chain features in type 1 diabetes. Study-wide background: Age, gender and cell yields were alike across patients and healthy donors. The study's findings and limits: Reduced insertions and increased deletions marked VDJ junctions in type 1 diabetes patients. For Type 1 diabetes patients, all four CD4+ subsets carried TCRB CDR3s that were moderately but significantly shorter.

CDR3 length: 13 amino acids. CDR1 and CDR2 from the germline V gene are SGHDT and YYEEEE. Germline trimming cut 4 bases from V and 14 bases from J; bases unmatched to any gene: 13. Sequenced material consisted of expressed TCRB transcripts (all of the isolated RNA was reverse transcribed). Some clones are missing from TCRdb's copy, which holds only in-frame ones; the method was immunoSEQ multiplex PCR. Found here are roughly 300,000 clones, around 13% of them singletons; the top ten hold around 7%. This clone was detected a few times. Its antigen remains unknown. The sample consisted of central memory CD4+ T cells from blood. The genes are TRBV5-6 and TRBJ2-3, with 7 positions matching TRBD1. This sequence was found in a man aged 25-45 years in good health. The CDR3: CASSRTSGTVWYF. The CDR3 nucleotides are TGTGCCAGCAGCCGGACGTCTGGGACAGTATGGTATTTT.